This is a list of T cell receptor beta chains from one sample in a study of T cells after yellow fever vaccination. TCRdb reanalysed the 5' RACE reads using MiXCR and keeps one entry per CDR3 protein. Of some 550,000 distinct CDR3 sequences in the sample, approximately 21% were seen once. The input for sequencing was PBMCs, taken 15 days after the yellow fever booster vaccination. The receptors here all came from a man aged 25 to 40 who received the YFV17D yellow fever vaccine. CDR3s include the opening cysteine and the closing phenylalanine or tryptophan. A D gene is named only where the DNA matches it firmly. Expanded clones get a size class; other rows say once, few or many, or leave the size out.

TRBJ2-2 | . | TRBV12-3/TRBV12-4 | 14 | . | TGTGCCAGCAGTTTAGAGGTGGGGACCGGGGAGCTGTTTTTT | CASSLEVGTGELFF
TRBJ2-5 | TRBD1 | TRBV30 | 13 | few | TGTGCCTGGAGTGGGGGGACAGAAGAGACCCAGTACTTC | CAWSGGTEETQYF
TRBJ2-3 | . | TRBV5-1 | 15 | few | TGCGCCAGCAGCTCCGGACTGGGATGGACCGATACGCAGTATTTT | CASSSGLGWTDTQYF
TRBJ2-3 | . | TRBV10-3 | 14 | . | TGTGCCATCAGACAGGGTGAGGCGGCAGATACGCAGTATTTT | CAIRQGEAADTQYF
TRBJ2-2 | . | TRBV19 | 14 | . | TGTGCCAGTAGTACGCCCGAAGTGGCCGGGGAGCTGTTTTTT | CASSTPEVAGELFF
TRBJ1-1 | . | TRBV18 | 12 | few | TGTGCCAGCAGCCCGGGAGTCACTGAAGCTTTCTTT | CASSPGVTEAFF
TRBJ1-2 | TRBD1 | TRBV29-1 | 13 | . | TGCAGCGTTTGGGGACAGGGTAACTATGGCTACACCTTC | CSVWGQGNYGYTF
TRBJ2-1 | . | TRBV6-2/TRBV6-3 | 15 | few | TGTGCCAGCAAGAATCCGCAGAGCTCCTACAATGAGCAGTTCTTC | CASKNPQSSYNEQFF
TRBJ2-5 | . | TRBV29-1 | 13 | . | TGCAGCGTTGAAGAGACAGTCCAAGAGACCCAGTACTTC | CSVEETVQETQYF
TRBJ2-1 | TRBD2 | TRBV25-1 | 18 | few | TGTGCCAGCAGTGAATATCTACTACTAGCGACTATTTACAATGAGCAGTTCTTC | CASSEYLLLATIYNEQFF
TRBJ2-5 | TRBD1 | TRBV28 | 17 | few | TGTGCCAGCAGTCGTATAACAGGGGGAATTCCCAGTGAGACCCAGTACTTC | CASSRITGGIPSETQYF
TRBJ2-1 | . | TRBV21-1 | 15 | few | TGTGCCAGCAGCAGGGGACTAGCGGGAGCTAAGGAGCAGTTCTTC | CASSRGLAGAKEQFF
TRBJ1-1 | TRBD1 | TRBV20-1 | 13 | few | TGCAGTGCTATCAGACAGGGTACGACTGAAGCTTTCTTT | CSAIRQGTTEAFF
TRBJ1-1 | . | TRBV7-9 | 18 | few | TGTGCCAGCAGCTTAGGAATCCCCAGGGGCTTTTATTACACTGAAGCTTTCTTT | CASSLGIPRGFYYTEAFF
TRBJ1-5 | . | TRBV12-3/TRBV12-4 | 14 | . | TGTGCCAGCAGCAGTGGACCCCCGGGGCGGCCCCAGCATTTT | CASSSGPPGRPQHF
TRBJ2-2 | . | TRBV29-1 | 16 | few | TGCAGCGTTGAGGACCCGGGGCTGGGGAACACCGGGGAGCTGTTTTTT | CSVEDPGLGNTGELFF
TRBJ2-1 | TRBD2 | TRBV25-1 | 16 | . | TGTGCCAGCAGTGAATTTGGCCTAGCGGGAGATAATGAGCAGTTCTTC | CASSEFGLAGDNEQFF
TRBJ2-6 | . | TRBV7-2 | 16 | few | TGTGCCAGCAGCTTAGCTGTAAGCTCTGGGGCCAACGTCCTGACTTTC | CASSLAVSSGANVLTF
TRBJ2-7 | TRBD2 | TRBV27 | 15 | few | TGTGCCAGCAGCTGGGGACTAGCGGGAGCGTACGAGCAGTACTTC | CASSWGLAGAYEQYF
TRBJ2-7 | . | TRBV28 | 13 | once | TGTGCCAGCATGAGCGCGGGAACCTACGAGCAGTACTTC | CASMSAGTYEQYF
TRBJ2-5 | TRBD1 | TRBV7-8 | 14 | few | TGTGCCAGCAGCTTGGGGGACAGGGCTGGGGCCCAGTACTTC | CASSLGDRAGAQYF
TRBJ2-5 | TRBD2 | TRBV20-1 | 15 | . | TGCAGTGCGTATACCGGACTAGCGGGGCAAGAGACCCAGTACTTC | CSAYTGLAGQETQYF
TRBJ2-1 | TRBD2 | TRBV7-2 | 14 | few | TGTGCCAGCAGCTTAGACGCGGGAGACTATGAGCAGTTCTTC | CASSLDAGDYEQFF
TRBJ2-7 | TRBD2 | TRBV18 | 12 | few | TGTGCCAGCTCACCGAGGGAGGGAGAGCAGTACTTC | CASSPREGEQYF
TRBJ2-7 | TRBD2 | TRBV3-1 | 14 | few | TGTGCCAGCAAGGATAGCGGGAGCAAGTACGAGCAGTACTTC | CASKDSGSKYEQYF
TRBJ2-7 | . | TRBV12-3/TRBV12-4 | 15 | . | TGTGCCAGCAGCCCGAAAGGGGGAGGGCCTGGGGAGCAGTACTTC | CASSPKGGGPGEQYF
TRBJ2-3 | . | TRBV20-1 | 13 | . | TGCAGTGCTAGGGTCAGTGCAGGAGATACGCAGTATTTT | CSARVSAGDTQYF
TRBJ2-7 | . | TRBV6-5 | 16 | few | TGTGCCAGCAGTTACTCTGTGGGAACACCCCTCTACGAGCAGTACTTC | CASSYSVGTPLYEQYF
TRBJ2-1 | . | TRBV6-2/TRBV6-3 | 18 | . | TGTGCCAGCAGTTACTCGCTATGGGAGCCGAGCTCCTACAATGAGCAGTTCTTC | CASSYSLWEPSSYNEQFF
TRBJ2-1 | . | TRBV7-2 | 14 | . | TGTGCCAGCAGCCCCAGAGGGGCCAACAATGAGCAGTTCTTC | CASSPRGANNEQFF
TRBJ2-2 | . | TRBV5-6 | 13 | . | TGTGCCAGCAGCTTCGGGGTCGCCGGGGAGCTGTTTTTT | CASSFGVAGELFF
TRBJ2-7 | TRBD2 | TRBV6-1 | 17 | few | TGTGCCAGCAGTCGACAGGGGACTAGCGGGAGCGTCGACGAGCAGTACTTC | CASSRQGTSGSVDEQYF
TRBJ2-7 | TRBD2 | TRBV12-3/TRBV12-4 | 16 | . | TGTGCCAGCAGTCCCCCCTCACTAGCGGTGAACTACGAGCAGTACTTC | CASSPPSLAVNYEQYF
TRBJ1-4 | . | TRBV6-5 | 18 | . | TGTGCCAGCAGTTACTCCCGCGCTACAGGACCAACTAATGAAAAACTGTTTTTT | CASSYSRATGPTNEKLFF
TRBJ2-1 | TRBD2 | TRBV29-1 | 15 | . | TGCAGCGTTGCTAGGGCGGGAGACTCCTACAATGAGCAGTTCTTC | CSVARAGDSYNEQFF